The text below deals with one TCR beta chain. The antigen remains unidentified. A read error may account for a junction end that differs from germline. The CDR3 has 15 amino acids. CDR1 is SSHAT, CDR2 FNYEAQ, per germline (reference sequence). This sample stems from a study of graft-versus-host responses after intestinal transplantation. Study overall: Recipients were all induced with anti-thymocyte globulin, then given tacrolimus and steroids for 3 to 4 years.

General study findings and limits: Individuals carrying graft-donor T cell macrochimerism showed high graft-versus-host to host-versus-graft clonal ratios in allografts. GvH clones turned up in recipient marrow; some had shown up first in ileum or blood. Circulating GvH clones peaking coincided with falling HvG clones soon after transplant.

Only in-frame clones appear in the TCRdb table, and some are missing; sequencing was by immunoSEQ multiplex PCR. The table shows around 50,000 clones, with about 87% occurring only once. The TCR originated in a human patient who received an intestinal transplant, so some T cells may come from the graft donor. The chain couples TRBV7-7 to TRBJ2-5, with 8 positions matching TRBD1. Specimen: PBMCs, collected 26 days after transplant. DNA for the CDR3: TGTGCTAGCAGCTCTGACAGGGGCTTCCAAGAGACCCAGTACTTC. It yields the protein CASSSDRGFQETQYF.